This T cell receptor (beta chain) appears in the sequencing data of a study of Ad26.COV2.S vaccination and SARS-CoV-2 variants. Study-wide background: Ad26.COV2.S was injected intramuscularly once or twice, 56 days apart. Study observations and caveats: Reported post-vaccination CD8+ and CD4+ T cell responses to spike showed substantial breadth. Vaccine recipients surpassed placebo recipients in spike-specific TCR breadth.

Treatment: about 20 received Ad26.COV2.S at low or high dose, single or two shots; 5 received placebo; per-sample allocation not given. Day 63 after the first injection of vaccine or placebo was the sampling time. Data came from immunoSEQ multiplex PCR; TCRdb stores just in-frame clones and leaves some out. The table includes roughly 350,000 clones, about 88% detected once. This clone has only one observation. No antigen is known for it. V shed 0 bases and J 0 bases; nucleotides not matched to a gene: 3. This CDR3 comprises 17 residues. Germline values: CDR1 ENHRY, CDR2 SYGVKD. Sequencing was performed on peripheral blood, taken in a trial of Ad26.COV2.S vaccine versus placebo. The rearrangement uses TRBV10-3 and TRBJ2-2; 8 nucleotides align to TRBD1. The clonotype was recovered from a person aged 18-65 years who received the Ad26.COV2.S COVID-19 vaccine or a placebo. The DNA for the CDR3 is TGTGCCATCAGTGAGTCCCCGACAGGGGCGAACACCGGGGAGCTGTTTTTT. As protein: CAISESPTGANTGELFF.